Below are 10 T cell receptor beta chains sequenced from a single sample in a study of cytomegalovirus exposure and HLA in healthy donors. Vbeta (60) and Jbeta (13) primers were used in the PCR. Sequencing used immunoSEQ multiplex PCR; TCRdb keeps in-frame clones, though not all of them. The sample includes roughly 110,000 clones, about 70% of them seen just once. Sequenced input: PBMCs. The receptor source for this set is a human donor in good health.

This clone was observed once. J is TRBJ2-7 and V is TRBV30, with 9 bases aligning to TRBD1. CDR3 length equals 15 residues. The V segment lost 1 base and the J segment 6 bases; nucleotides outside the gene matches: 10. Germline-derived CDR1 and CDR2 are GTSNPN and SVGIG (reference sequence). CDR3 sequence reads: CAWSALGTGLGEQYF. The CDR3 DNA sequence: TGTGCCTGGAGTGCTCTCGGGACAGGGTTGGGCGAGCAGTACTTC.

The CDR3 loop reads CASRGQGRSNQPQHF. The CDR3 DNA is TGTGCCAGCAGAGGACAGGGGAGAAGCAATCAGCCCCAGCATTTT. The chain joins TRBV6-1 to TRBJ1-5; TRBD1 matches 9 bases. The CDR3 spans 15 residues. CDR1 MNHNS and CDR2 SASEGT come from the germline V gene. The J segment lost 1 base and the V segment lost 6 bases, leaving 4 bases of the junction unmatched.

The chain employs TRBV7-2 and TRBJ2-2; D gene unclear. Germline-derived CDR1 and CDR2 are SGHTA and FQGNSA. Trimming cost V 5 bases and J 1 base, with 8 bases left between them. The CDR3 runs to 14 residues. The CDR3 region is CASSLERNTGELFF. The CDR3 bases are TGTGCCAGCAGCCTTGAGAGGAACACCGGGGAGCTGTTTTTT.

This clone appeared a few times. The V gene is TRBV2, the J gene TRBJ2-7; a possible D gene is TRBD2 (5 bases). The V end lost 7 bases, the J end lost 3 bases, and 16 bases lay between the germline ends. The V gene's germline CDR1 is SNHLY and CDR2 FYNNEI. The CDR3 consists of 14 residues. CDR3: CASTPGTSGYEQYF. The CDR3 nucleotides are TGTGCCAGCACCCCGGGAACCAGCGGCTACGAGCAGTACTTC.

The rearrangement links TRBV5-1 to TRBJ1-2; 8 nucleotides line up with TRBD1. J gave up 7 bases and V 4 bases, and 6 bases lay outside the gene matches. The CDR3 has 13 residues. Germline values: CDR1 SGHRS, CDR2 YFSETQ. CDR3 region: CASSQTGVRGYTF. CDR3 coding DNA: TGCGCCAGCAGCCAGACAGGGGTTCGTGGCTACACCTTC.

This chain joins TRBV9 and TRBJ2-1; D possibly corresponds to TRBD2 (7 bases). Trimming shortened V by 0 bases and J by 7 bases, and 20 bases separated the two germline ends. Germline V lookup: CDR1 SGDLS, CDR2 YYNGEE. This CDR3 comprises 17 residues. The CDR3 DNA follows: TGTGCCAGCAGCGTAGGTTTAGTGGGGGAGGGGGTGAATGAGCAGTTCTTC. Protein sequence: CASSVGLVGEGVNEQFF.

The chain uses TRBV2 and TRBJ2-1; 12 nucleotides line up with TRBD2. The length of the CDR3 is 15 residues. Germline V CDR1 and CDR2: SNHLY, FYNNEI. The V gene end was trimmed by 6 bases and the J gene end by 6 bases; junction bases not matched to a gene: 6. The CDR3 reads CASRRLAGAVNEQFF. In DNA, the CDR3 is TGTGCCAGCAGACGACTAGCGGGAGCTGTCAATGAGCAGTTCTTC. Full variable domain (outside the CDR3, taken from reference TRBV2 and TRBJ2-1): EPEVTQTPSHQVTQMGQEVILRCVPISNHLYFYWYRQILGQKVEFLVSFYNNEISEKSEIFDDQFSVERPDGSNFTLKIRSTKLEDSAMYFCASRRLAGAVNEQFFGPGTRLTVL.

CDR3 sequence reads: CASSRSGINEQYF. The CDR3, as DNA: TGCGCCAGCAGCCGGAGCGGGATCAACGAGCAGTACTTC. The rearrangement uses TRBV5-1 and TRBJ2-7, with 7 bases matching TRBD2. The trim removed 4 bases at V and 5 bases at J, leaving 6 bases unmatched. This CDR3 contains 13 residues. Per germline, CDR1 SGHRS and CDR2 YFSETQ.

The J gene is TRBJ1-4, the V gene TRBV15; TRBD1 aligns across 9 bases. CDR3 length: 16 amino acids. J was trimmed by 8 bases and V by 2 bases; bases with no gene match: 9. The germline CDR1 and CDR2 sequences are LNHNV and YYDKDF (reference sequence). The CDR3 sequence is CATSRYVTGGVEKLFF. CDR3 DNA sequence: TGTGCCACCAGCAGATACGTGACAGGGGGAGTCGAAAAACTGTTTTTT.

About this clone: The identical CDR3 is also encoded by other nucleotide sequences in the sample. The gene calls are TRBV11-2 and TRBJ2-5; D uncertain. Germline lookup yields CDR1 SGHAT and CDR2 FQNNGV. This CDR3 has 11 residues. V was pared by 4 bases and J by 5 bases, with 5 bases between. The CDR3 spells CASSSEETQYF. The CDR3 region has the DNA TGTGCCAGCAGCTCCGAGGAGACCCAGTACTTC.